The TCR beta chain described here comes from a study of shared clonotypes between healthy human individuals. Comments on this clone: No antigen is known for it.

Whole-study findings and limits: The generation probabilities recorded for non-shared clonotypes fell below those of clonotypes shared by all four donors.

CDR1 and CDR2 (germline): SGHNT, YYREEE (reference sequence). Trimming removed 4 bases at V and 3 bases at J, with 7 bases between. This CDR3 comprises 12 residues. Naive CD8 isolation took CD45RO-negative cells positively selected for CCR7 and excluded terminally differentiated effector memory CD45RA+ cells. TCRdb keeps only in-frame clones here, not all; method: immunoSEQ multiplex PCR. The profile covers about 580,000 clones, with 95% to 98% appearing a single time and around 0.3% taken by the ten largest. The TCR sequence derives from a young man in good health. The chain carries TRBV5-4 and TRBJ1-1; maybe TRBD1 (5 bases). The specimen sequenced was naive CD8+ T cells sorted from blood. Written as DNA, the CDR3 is TGTGCCAGCAGCCCGGGGGACACTGAAGCTTTCTTT. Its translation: CASSPGDTEAFF.